These 21 T cell receptor beta chains share one sample of origin, sequenced in a study of cytomegalovirus exposure and HLA in healthy donors. PCR used 60 Vbeta primers and 13 Jbeta primers. TCRdb's copy holds only in-frame clones and misses some; the assay was immunoSEQ multiplex PCR. The sample contains about 110,000 clones, roughly 70% of which appear only once. Sequencing was done on a sample of PBMCs. These receptors were obtained from a woman between 70 and 85 years old in good health and CMV-seropositive.

The chain uses TRBV7-2 and TRBJ2-3; D remains unclear. The CDR3 has 14 residues. V dropped 1 base and J dropped 10 bases, with 15 bases sitting between them. In germline, CDR1 is SGHTA, CDR2 FQGNSA. The chain's CDR3 is CASSLGEARKAQYF. The CDR3 DNA reads TGTGCCAGCAGCTTAGGAGAGGCCCGGAAAGCGCAGTATTTT.

The table lists this clone with a few counts. J is TRBJ1-1 and V is TRBV9; maybe TRBD1 (6 bases). The CDR3 has 16 residues. The ends were cut back, 0 bases at V and 3 bases at J, with 15 bases in the middle. Germline-derived CDR1 and CDR2 are SGDLS and YYNGEE. CDR3 amino acids: CASSVAAGGRDTEAFF. CDR3 sequence (DNA): TGTGCCAGCAGCGTAGCTGCGGGGGGCCGAGACACTGAAGCTTTCTTT.

This chain's CDR3 is CASSLITVGHTF. The CDR3 region has the DNA TGTGCCAGCAGCTTGATCACGGTGGGCCACACCTTC. The chain uses TRBV7-2 and TRBJ1-2; D unclear. CDR3 length: 12 amino acids. Germline V gene sequence: CDR1 SGHTA, CDR2 FQGNSA. Between the trimmed V and J ends, which lost 3 bases and 12 bases, there was a span of 14 bases. Drawing the rest from reference TRBV7-2 and TRBJ1-2, the complete variable domain is GAGVSQSPSNKVTEKGKDVELRCDPISGHTALYWYRQSLGQGLEFLIYFQGNSAPDKSGLPSDRFSAERTGGSVSTLTIQRTQQEDSAVYLCASSLITVGHTFGSGTRLTVV.

The CDR3: CSVQEIDGYTF. CDR3 bases: TGCAGCGTCCAGGAAATCGATGGCTACACCTTC. The chain joins TRBV29-1 to TRBJ1-2; D remains unclear. CDR3 size: 11 residues. With 6 bases removed from V and 6 bases from J, the gap between germline ends came to 11 bases. Germline CDR1 and CDR2: SQVTM and ANQGSEA.

This chain joins TRBV6-1 and TRBJ1-1; tentative D call: TRBD1 (6 bases). This CDR3 is 12 amino acids long. CDR1 is MNHNS and CDR2 is SASEGT in the germline V gene. V lost 1 base and J 7 bases, leaving 7 bases between the germline ends. The CDR3: CASSEEGVEAFF. The CDR3 nucleotides are TGTGCCAGCAGTGAAGAGGGGGTTGAAGCTTTCTTT.

The chain carries TRBV7-2 and TRBJ1-1; TRBD1 matches 7 bases. The CDR3 length is 14 residues. The V gene's germline CDR1 is SGHTA and CDR2 FQGNSA. J lost 4 bases, V lost 5 bases, and 7 bases had no gene match. CDR3 DNA sequence: TGTGCCAGCAGCCTTAGACAGGGAGGCACTGAAGCTTTCTTT. Its protein product is CASSLRQGGTEAFF. Full variable domain (remainder filled in from reference TRBV7-2 and TRBJ1-1): GAGVSQSPSNKVTEKGKDVELRCDPISGHTALYWYRQSLGQGLEFLIYFQGNSAPDKSGLPSDRFSAERTGGSVSTLTIQRTQQEDSAVYLCASSLRQGGTEAFFGQGTRLTVV.

The chain links TRBV5-1 to TRBJ2-3; 9 bases line up with TRBD2. Germline V gene data show CDR1 as SGHRS and CDR2 as YFSETQ. Trimming cost V 4 bases and J 6 bases; bases outside gene matches: 6. The CDR3 runs 14 residues. CDR3 nucleotide sequence: TGCGCCAGCAGCGCGGCGGGGGGGCCGGATACGCAGTATTTT. It codes for CASSAAGGPDTQYF.

In this sample, this clone turned up a few times. The V and J genes are TRBV30 and TRBJ2-7, with 9 bases that match TRBD1. The V and J ends lost 0 bases and 2 bases, in that order; junction bases with no gene match: 5. The CDR3 covers 15 residues. The V gene's germline CDR1 is GTSNPN and CDR2 SVGIG (reference sequence). DNA of the CDR3: TGTGCCTGGAGTGTGACAGGGGGATTTCCCTACGAGCAGTACTTC. It encodes CAWSVTGGFPYEQYF.

A note on this clone: One junction end disagrees with the germline gene, perhaps due to a read error. This chain uses TRBV7-2 with TRBJ2-3; 11 nucleotides agree with TRBD2. This CDR3 is 15 amino acids long. The germline V gene has CDR1 SGHTA and CDR2 FQGNSA. DNA of the CDR3: TGTGCCAGCACCTTAAGGCTAGCGGGGGGTGATACGCAGTATTTT. Translating it yields CASTLRLAGGDTQYF. Drawing the rest from reference TRBV7-2 and TRBJ2-3, the complete variable domain is GAGVSQSPSNKVTEKGKDVELRCDPISGHTALYWYRQSLGQGLEFLIYFQGNSAPDKSGLPSDRFSAERTGGSVSTLTIQRTQQEDSAVYLCASTLRLAGGDTQYFGPGTRLTVL.

J is TRBJ2-7 and V is TRBV2; TRBD1 might be the D (6 bases). Germline CDR1 is SNHLY and CDR2 is FYNNEI. Trimming removed 6 bases at V and 7 bases at J, with 22 bases between. This CDR3 region has 15 residues. Here the CDR3 DNA reads TGTGCCAGCAGGCCCGACAAGGGGGTCCCTGGGGAGCAGTACTTC. It specifies CASRPDKGVPGEQYF.

The chain couples TRBV6-5 to TRBJ2-3; 12 bases line up with TRBD1. After removal of 8 bases from V and 3 bases from J, the junction contained 3 bases not matched to a gene. Germline V gene sequence: CDR1 MNHEY, CDR2 SVGAGI. This CDR3 region has 14 residues. The CDR3: CASWDRGLTDTQYF. Here the CDR3 DNA reads TGTGCCAGCTGGGACAGGGGGCTTACAGATACGCAGTATTTT.

A few counts support this clone. The chain is built from TRBV18 and TRBJ2-2, with TRBD1 matching 7 bases. Trimming took 3 bases from V and 5 from J; bases not matched to a gene: 6. The CDR3 is 15 amino acids. CDR1 and CDR2 from the germline V gene are KGHSH and LQKENI. The CDR3: CASSPGTASTGELFF. CDR3 bases: TGTGCCAGCTCACCCGGGACAGCTTCGACCGGGGAGCTGTTTTTT.

The chain combines TRBV18 with TRBJ2-2; D uncertain. V was trimmed by 3 bases and J by 5 bases, leaving 7 bases between them. The CDR3 has 13 residues. Per the germline V gene, CDR1 is KGHSH and CDR2 is LQKENI. CDR3: CASSPLETGELFF. The DNA of the CDR3 is TGTGCCAGCTCACCGTTGGAGACCGGGGAGCTGTTTTTT.

This chain connects TRBV4-1 to TRBJ1-2, with TRBD1 matching 8 bases. The ends lost 1 base at V and 5 bases at J; junction bases unmatched: 6. CDR3 length: 15 amino acids. Germline V lookup: CDR1 MGHRA, CDR2 YSYEKL. CDR3 sequence: CASSQVGQGIYGYTF. The CDR3 nucleotides read TGCGCCAGCAGCCAAGTCGGACAGGGAATATATGGCTACACCTTC.

Many counts were recorded for this clone. The chain employs TRBV19 and TRBJ1-1; 7 nucleotides match TRBD1. Looked up from germline, CDR1 is LNHDA and CDR2 is SQIVND (reference sequence). V lost 4 bases, J lost 1 base, and 3 bases stayed unmatched. The CDR3 loop spans 14 amino acids. The DNA of the CDR3 is TGTGCCAGTAGTACAGGGGGATCGAACACTGAAGCTTTCTTT. Translation: CASSTGGSNTEAFF. The whole variable domain, remainder taken from reference TRBV19 and TRBJ1-1, is DGGITQSPKYLFRKEGQNVTLSCEQNLNHDAMYWYRQDPGQGLRLIYYSQIVNDFQKGDIAEGYSVSREKKESFPLTVTSAQKNPTAFYLCASSTGGSNTEAFFGQGTRLTVV.

The chain has TRBV2 and TRBJ2-4; tentatively, D is TRBD1 (6 bases). Germline lookup yields CDR1 SNHLY and CDR2 FYNNEI. The CDR3 is made up of 15 amino acids. V gave up 8 bases and J gave up 6 bases, with 20 bases separating them. This chain's CDR3 is CASLQGVSSANIQYF. Here the CDR3 DNA reads TGTGCCAGCCTACAGGGAGTATCTTCAGCAAACATTCAGTACTTC.

As DNA, the CDR3 is TGTGCCAGCAGTTCTGGGACTAGCGGGGGGGCCTACGAGCAGTACTTC. Translation gives CASSSGTSGGAYEQYF. V gene TRBV6-5 combines with J gene TRBJ2-7; TRBD2 matches 16 bases. The CDR3 totals 16 residues. J was trimmed by 2 bases and V by 4 bases; bases with no gene match: 2. Germline-derived CDR1 and CDR2 are MNHEY and SVGAGI.

This clone was found a few times. The rearrangement links TRBV15 to TRBJ2-7, with a possible D match to TRBD1 (5 bases). CDR1 is LNHNV and CDR2 is YYDKDF in the germline V gene (reference sequence). This CDR3 comprises 13 residues. V was cut by 0 bases and J by 5 bases, with 8 bases left in between. The CDR3 DNA is TGTGCCACCAGCAGAGATTTAGGGGACGAGCAGTACTTC. This encodes CATSRDLGDEQYF.

V gene TRBV29-1 combines with J gene TRBJ2-5; D may be TRBD1 (7 bases). Trimming pared 6 bases from V and 2 bases from J, leaving 10 bases between. The germline V gene encodes CDR1 SQVTM and CDR2 ANQGSEA. The CDR3 covers 12 residues. The CDR3 DNA follows: TGCAGCGTCGCGGGACAGCAAGAGACCCAGTACTTC. Its protein is CSVAGQQETQYF.

This clone turned up a few times. The chain is built from TRBV10-3 and TRBJ1-5; 8 bases align to TRBD1. The V segment lost 2 bases and the J segment 4 bases; nucleotides outside the gene matches: 4. The germline V gene encodes CDR1 ENHRY and CDR2 SYGVKD. CDR3 length: 15 amino acids. As DNA, the CDR3 is TGTGCCATCAGTGAGACCGGGACAGGTAATCAGCCCCAGCATTTT. It encodes CAISETGTGNQPQHF.

This clone has only one observation. The rearrangement links TRBV7-2 to TRBJ1-5; no clear D. Trimming cost V 5 bases and J 6 bases, with 8 bases left between them. The CDR3 is 12 amino acids. In germline, CDR1 is SGHTA, CDR2 FQGNSA. The CDR3 region has the DNA TGTGCCAGCAGCGCCTCCGGTCAGCCCCAGCATTTT. It yields the protein CASSASGQPQHF.